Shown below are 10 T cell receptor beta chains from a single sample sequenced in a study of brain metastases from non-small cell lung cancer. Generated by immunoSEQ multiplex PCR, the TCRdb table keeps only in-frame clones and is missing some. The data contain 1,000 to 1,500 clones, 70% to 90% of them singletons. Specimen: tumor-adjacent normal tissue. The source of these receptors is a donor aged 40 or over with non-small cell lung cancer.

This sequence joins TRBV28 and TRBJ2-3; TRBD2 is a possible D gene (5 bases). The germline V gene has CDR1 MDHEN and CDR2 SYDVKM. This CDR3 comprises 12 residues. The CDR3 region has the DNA TGTGCGTCGGGGAAATACACAGATACGCAGTATTTT. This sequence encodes CASGKYTDTQYF.

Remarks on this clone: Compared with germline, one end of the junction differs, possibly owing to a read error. As DNA, the CDR3 is TGTGTCAGCAGTGAAGCGAAGGGGCTAGTTTCACCCCTCCACTTT. Amino acid sequence: CVSSEAKGLVSPLHF. The chain employs TRBV6-1 and TRBJ1-6; possible D gene TRBD1, 5 bases. This CDR3 region has 15 residues. Germline V CDR1 and CDR2: MNHNS, SASEGT.

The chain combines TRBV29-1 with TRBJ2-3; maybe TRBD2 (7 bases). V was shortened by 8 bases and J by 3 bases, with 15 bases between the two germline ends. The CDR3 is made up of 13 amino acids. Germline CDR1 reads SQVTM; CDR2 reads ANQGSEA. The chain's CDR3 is CSISKGGTDTQYF. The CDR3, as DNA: TGCAGCATCTCCAAGGGGGGGACAGATACGCAGTATTTT.

CDR3 loop: CASSLAGEGEKLFF. The CDR3 region has the DNA TGTGCCAGCAGCTTGGCGGGGGAGGGAGAAAAACTGTTTTTT. This rearrangement joins TRBV5-4 to TRBJ1-4; the D gene is possibly TRBD1 (5 bases). The CDR3 covers 14 residues. The V end was cut by 0 bases, the J end by 8 bases, with 11 bases between. CDR1 and CDR2 from the germline V gene are SGHNT and YYREEE (reference sequence).

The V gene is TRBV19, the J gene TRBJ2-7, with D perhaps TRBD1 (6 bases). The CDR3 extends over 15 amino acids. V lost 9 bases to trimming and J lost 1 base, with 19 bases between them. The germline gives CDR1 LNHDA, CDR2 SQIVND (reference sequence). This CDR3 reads CASSPGHQISYEQYF. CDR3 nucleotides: TGTGCCAGCTCACCGGGACACCAAATTTCCTACGAGCAGTACTTC.

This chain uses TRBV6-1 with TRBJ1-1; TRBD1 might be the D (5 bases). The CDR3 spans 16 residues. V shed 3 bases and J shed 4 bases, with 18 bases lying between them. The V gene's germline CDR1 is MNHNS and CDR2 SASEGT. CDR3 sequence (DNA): TGTGCCAGCAGTGACCAGGGAGCGAGTCGGAGCACTGAAGCTTTCTTT. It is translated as CASSDQGASRSTEAFF.

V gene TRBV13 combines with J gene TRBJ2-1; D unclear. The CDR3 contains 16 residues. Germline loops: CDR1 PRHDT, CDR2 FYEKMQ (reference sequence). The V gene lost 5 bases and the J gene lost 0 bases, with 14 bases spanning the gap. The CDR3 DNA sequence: TGTGCCAGCAGCCATCCAACCTCCCGCTCCTACAATGAGCAGTTCTTC. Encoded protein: CASSHPTSRSYNEQFF.

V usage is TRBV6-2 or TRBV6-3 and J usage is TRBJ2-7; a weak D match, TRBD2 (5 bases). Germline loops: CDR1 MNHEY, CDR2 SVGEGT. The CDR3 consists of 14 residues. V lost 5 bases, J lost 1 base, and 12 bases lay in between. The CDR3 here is CASSQVWESYEQYF. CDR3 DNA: TGTGCCAGCAGTCAGGTTTGGGAGTCCTACGAGCAGTACTTC.

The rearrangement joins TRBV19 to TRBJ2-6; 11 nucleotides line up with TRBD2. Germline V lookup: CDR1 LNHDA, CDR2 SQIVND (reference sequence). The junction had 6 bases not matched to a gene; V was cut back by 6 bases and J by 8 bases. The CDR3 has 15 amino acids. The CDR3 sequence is CASSSSTSGTNVLTF. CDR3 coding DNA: TGTGCCAGTAGCTCCTCGACTAGCGGGACCAACGTCCTGACTTTC.

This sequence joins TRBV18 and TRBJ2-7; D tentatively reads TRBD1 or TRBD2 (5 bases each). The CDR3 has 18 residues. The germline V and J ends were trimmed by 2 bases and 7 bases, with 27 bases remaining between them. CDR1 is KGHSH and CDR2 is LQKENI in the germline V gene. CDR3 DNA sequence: TGTGCCAGCTCACCATTCAATCTGAATGCAGGGAGTATCAATGAGCAGTACTTC. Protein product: CASSPFNLNAGSINEQYF.